Listed below are T cell receptor beta chains from one sample, sequenced in a study of blood T cell repertoires in COVID-19. Assay used: immunoSEQ multiplex PCR; TCRdb lists only in-frame clones, some missing. The profile shows over 200,000 clones, more than 70% of them singletons. Sequencing was performed on peripheral blood. The receptors derive from a woman aged 60-75 years with acute or convalescent COVID-19. Each CDR3 is given with its conserved first and last residue. The D gene is left open where the match is weak. Size values are once, few and many counts, or a class for expanded clones, and some rows have none.

J: TRBJ1-6; D: TRBD1; size: NA; V: TRBV28; DNA: TGTGCCAGCAGATCGGGACAGCTCCCGAATTCACCCCTCCACTTT; CDR3: CASRSGQLPNSPLHF
J: TRBJ2-3; D: TRBD2; size: NA; V: TRBV2; DNA: TGTGCCAGAAAGCGGGGGGCCACAGATACGCAGTATTTT; CDR3: CARKRGATDTQYF
J: TRBJ2-2; D: NA; size: once; V: TRBV21-1; DNA: TGTGCCAGCAGCAAAGCCCTCACTAGCGGACTCAACACCGGGGAGCTGTTTTTT; CDR3: CASSKALTSGLNTGELFF
J: TRBJ2-1; D: TRBD2; size: once; V: TRBV5-6; DNA: TGTGCCAGCAGCTTAATGACTAGCGGGAGTTCCAATGAGCAGTTCTTC; CDR3: CASSLMTSGSSNEQFF
J: TRBJ1-5; D: NA; size: NA; V: TRBV28; DNA: TGTGCCAGCAACTGGAGCAATCAGCCCCAGCATTTT; CDR3: CASNWSNQPQHF
J: TRBJ1-2; D: TRBD1; size: NA; V: TRBV7-9; DNA: TGTGCCAGCAGCCCAGGGGGAGGCTATGGCTACACCTTC; CDR3: CASSPGGGYGYTF
J: TRBJ1-1; D: NA; size: NA; V: TRBV27; DNA: TGTGCCAGCACCTCATGGGGCGGGAACACTGAAGCTTTCTTT; CDR3: CASTSWGGNTEAFF
J: TRBJ1-4; D: NA; size: NA; V: TRBV28; DNA: TGTGCCAGCAGTTTAATCAATCAGGGAAAAAAACTGTTTTTT; CDR3: CASSLINQGKKLFF
J: TRBJ2-7; D: TRBD1; size: few; V: TRBV19; DNA: TGTGCCAGTAGTCCCGACAGGGGAGAGCAGTACTTC; CDR3: CASSPDRGEQYF
J: TRBJ2-7; D: NA; size: NA; V: TRBV19; DNA: TGTGCCAGTAGTATGAGGGGGGGTCAGGGAACCTACGAGCAGTACTTC; CDR3: CASSMRGGQGTYEQYF
J: TRBJ1-2; D: NA; size: NA; V: TRBV20-1; DNA: TGCAGTGCTAATGGGCGGGATGGCTACACCTTC; CDR3: CSANGRDGYTF
J: TRBJ2-3; D: TRBD2; size: NA; V: TRBV5-4; DNA: TGTGCCAGCAGCTTGGACGGGGGAGGGCCCGGGGGAGATACGCAGTATTTT; CDR3: CASSLDGGGPGGDTQYF
J: TRBJ2-1; D: NA; size: NA; V: TRBV29-1; DNA: TGCAGCGTTACCGGGACACTCCGCTACAATGAGCAGTTCTTC; CDR3: CSVTGTLRYNEQFF
J: TRBJ2-1; D: TRBD2; size: NA; V: TRBV19; DNA: TGTGCCAGTAGTCCTCCTGGGGCTAGCGGGGCCCCGAGCTCCTACAATGAGCAGTTCTTC; CDR3: CASSPPGASGAPSSYNEQFF
J: TRBJ2-7; D: TRBD2; size: NA; V: TRBV15; DNA: TGTGCCACCAGCAGAGACGGGAGGGGTGAGCAGTACTTC; CDR3: CATSRDGRGEQYF
J: TRBJ1-5; D: TRBD1; size: NA; V: TRBV30; DNA: TGTGCCTGGAGTGACATGCTGACAGGGGCCCCCGACCGTGCCCAGCATTTT; CDR3: CAWSDMLTGAPDRAQHF
J: TRBJ1-5; D: TRBD1; size: NA; V: TRBV6-6; DNA: TGTGCCAGCCGAGACAGGGGAACCCATCAGCCCCAGCATTTT; CDR3: CASRDRGTHQPQHF
J: TRBJ1-1; D: NA; size: once; V: TRBV5-1; DNA: TGCGCCAGCAGCCCGGAGGGGGGAGGGGTGAACACTGAAGCTTTCTTT; CDR3: CASSPEGGGVNTEAFF
J: TRBJ1-1; D: TRBD1; size: NA; V: TRBV10-3; DNA: TGTGCCATCAGTGGGCGGATAGGGGGCGCGAATTCTGAAGCTTTCTTT; CDR3: CAISGRIGGANSEAFF
J: TRBJ1-2; D: TRBD1; size: once; V: TRBV3-1/TRBV3-2; DNA: TGTGCCAGCAGCCAAGATGGTAACAGGGGGTCGAGCTACACCTTC; CDR3: CASSQDGNRGSSYTF
J: TRBJ1-4; D: TRBD1; size: few; V: TRBV4-1; DNA: TGCGCCAGCAGCCGCGGACAGGGGCAAGCGCCTGAAAAACTGTTTTTT; CDR3: CASSRGQGQAPEKLFF
J: TRBJ2-6; D: TRBD1; size: NA; V: TRBV14; DNA: TGTGCCAGCAGCCGCCGAGGGGGCCTTGGGGCCAACGTCCTGACTTTC; CDR3: CASSRRGGLGANVLTF
J: TRBJ2-5; D: NA; size: NA; V: TRBV19; DNA: TGTGCCAGTAGTATGGAGGGACAGAGGCGGGAGACCCAGTACTTC; CDR3: CASSMEGQRRETQYF
J: TRBJ1-2; D: NA; size: once; V: TRBV19; DNA: TGTGCCAGTAGTCTACAGCTCATGGGTACCTATGGCTACACCTTC; CDR3: CASSLQLMGTYGYTF
J: TRBJ1-5; D: TRBD1; size: NA; V: TRBV10-2; DNA: TGCGCCAGCAATTCCTTATTTACAGGGGAGCATCAGCCCCAGCATTTT; CDR3: CASNSLFTGEHQPQHF
J: TRBJ2-2; D: TRBD1; size: NA; V: TRBV6-2/TRBV6-3; DNA: TGTGCCAGCAGTCGGGGACAGGGCGCCCTCCAGGGGGGCGGGGAGCTGTTTTTT; CDR3: CASSRGQGALQGGGELFF
J: TRBJ1-1; D: NA; size: NA; V: TRBV7-9; DNA: TGTGCCAGCAGCTTATCGAGCACTGAAGCTTTCTTT; CDR3: CASSLSSTEAFF
J: TRBJ2-7; D: TRBD1; size: few; V: TRBV19; DNA: TGTGCCAGTAGTCTCACCGGGACAGGCTCCTACGAGCAGTACTTC; CDR3: CASSLTGTGSYEQYF
J: TRBJ2-3; D: NA; size: NA; V: TRBV27; DNA: TGTGCCAGCAGTTTATGGGAGAAAAGCACAGATACGCAGTATTTT; CDR3: CASSLWEKSTDTQYF
J: TRBJ2-5; D: TRBD2; size: NA; V: TRBV19; DNA: TGTGCCAGTAGTATAGAGGGACTAGCGGGAAAAGAGACCCAGTACTTC; CDR3: CASSIEGLAGKETQYF
J: TRBJ2-2; D: TRBD2; size: NA; V: TRBV6-5; DNA: TGTGCCAGCAGGGCGACTAGCGGGAACACCGGGGAGCTGTTTTTT; CDR3: CASRATSGNTGELFF
J: TRBJ1-5; D: TRBD1; size: NA; V: TRBV19; DNA: TGTGCCAGTAGTTCAACGGACAGGAGCAATCAGCCCCAGCATTTT; CDR3: CASSSTDRSNQPQHF
J: TRBJ2-2; D: NA; size: NA; V: TRBV30; DNA: TGTGCCTGCAGGGACTTTGAGGACACCGGGGAGCTGTTTTTT; CDR3: CACRDFEDTGELFF
J: TRBJ1-1; D: NA; size: NA; V: TRBV30; DNA: TGTGCCTGGAGTCGAGGTGCGGACACTGAAGCTTTCTTT; CDR3: CAWSRGADTEAFF
J: TRBJ1-2; D: NA; size: NA; V: TRBV19; DNA: TGTGCCAGTAGTATAGACAGGAACTATGGCTACACCTTC; CDR3: CASSIDRNYGYTF
J: TRBJ2-1; D: NA; size: NA; V: TRBV7-6; DNA: TGTGCCAGCAGCTTAAGCAGGGTAGCGGACGACAATGAGCAGTTCTTC; CDR3: CASSLSRVADDNEQFF
J: TRBJ1-4; D: TRBD1; size: NA; V: TRBV19; DNA: TGTGCCAGTCGGGACAGGGTTGGTTTGGATGAAAAACTGTTTTTT; CDR3: CASRDRVGLDEKLFF
J: TRBJ2-1; D: NA; size: NA; V: TRBV6-5; DNA: TGTGCCAGCTGTTACGCGGGACAGCCAACCTACAATGAGCAGTTCTTC; CDR3: CASCYAGQPTYNEQFF
J: TRBJ2-7; D: TRBD1; size: NA; V: TRBV5-4; DNA: TGTGCCAGCAGCTTGGTTAAAGGGACAGGGTCTAGGGAGCAGTACTTC; CDR3: CASSLVKGTGSREQYF
J: TRBJ1-2; D: NA; size: NA; V: TRBV29-1; DNA: TGCAGCGTTGAAGCGGCGGGTAGCTACACCTTC; CDR3: CSVEAAGSYTF
J: TRBJ2-1; D: TRBD2; size: NA; V: TRBV19; DNA: TGTGCCAGTAGTACCGGACTAGCGGGAGGGCCCAATGAGCAGTTCTTC; CDR3: CASSTGLAGGPNEQFF
J: TRBJ1-3; D: TRBD1; size: NA; V: TRBV30; DNA: TGTGCCTGGAGCCTACTCGGGACAGGGCGAAACACCATATATTTT; CDR3: CAWSLLGTGRNTIYF
J: TRBJ1-1; D: NA; size: NA; V: TRBV28; DNA: TGTGCCAGCAGTTTATGGGGCAGTAAAACTGAAGCTTTCTTT; CDR3: CASSLWGSKTEAFF
J: TRBJ2-7; D: NA; size: few; V: TRBV7-2; DNA: TGTGCCAGCAGCTTATTCTGGGAGAGCTCCTACGAGCAGTACTTC; CDR3: CASSLFWESSYEQYF
J: TRBJ2-1; D: TRBD2; size: once; V: TRBV4-2; DNA: TGTGCCAGCAGCCAAGAACAGGCTAGCGGGAGTGGTCCCAATGAGCAGTTCTTC; CDR3: CASSQEQASGSGPNEQFF
J: TRBJ2-2; D: TRBD1; size: NA; V: TRBV6-5; DNA: TGTGCCAGCAGCTTACACAGGGGCACCGGGGAGCTGTTTTTT; CDR3: CASSLHRGTGELFF
J: TRBJ1-5; D: NA; size: NA; V: TRBV7-9; DNA: TGTGCCAGCAGCTTCGGGACTAGCCAGCCCCAGCATTTT; CDR3: CASSFGTSQPQHF
J: TRBJ2-6; D: NA; size: NA; V: TRBV30; DNA: TGTGCCTGGAGTGCCTTCAGGGGAGTCTCTGGGGCCAACGTCCTGACTTTC; CDR3: CAWSAFRGVSGANVLTF
J: TRBJ1-1; D: TRBD1; size: NA; V: TRBV23-1; DNA: TGCGCCAGCAGTCAATCTGGGCAGGGGGGCCGGTGGTACACTGAAGCTTTCTTT; CDR3: CASSQSGQGGRWYTEAFF
J: TRBJ2-3; D: TRBD2; size: NA; V: TRBV7-2; DNA: TGTGCCAGCAGCTTAGGAGCTGGGGGGGGTAGCACAGATACGCAGTATTTT; CDR3: CASSLGAGGGSTDTQYF